Presented here are 11 T cell receptor beta chains from one specimen sequenced in a study of blood T cell repertoires in COVID-19. Some clones are missing from TCRdb's copy, which holds only in-frame ones; the method was immunoSEQ multiplex PCR. The sample shows 300,000 to 350,000 clones, 85% to 90% of them seen only once. The sample was PBMCs or T cells enriched from blood (not recorded which). Receptors originate from a woman aged 25-40 years who had been exposed to COVID-19.

The genes are TRBV5-3 and TRBJ2-2, with TRBD2 matching over 11 bases. TRBV5-3 carries the ORF label, with uncertain function. The CDR3 totals 22 residues. The V gene end was trimmed by 4 bases and the J gene end by 1 base; junction bases not matched to a gene: 21. The CDR3 DNA reads as TGTGCCAGAAGCACTCGCCTCGCCCCCTTAGCGGGAGGGCTCCAGAACACCGGGGAGCTGTTTTTT. The encoded protein is CARSTRLAPLAGGLQNTGELFF.

On this clone: Other DNA variants within this sample encode the same CDR3. The V and J genes are TRBV19 and TRBJ1-4, with TRBD1 matching 8 bases. Trimming removed 3 bases from V and 6 bases from J; junction bases left unmatched: 3. This CDR3 has 14 amino acids. Germline CDR1 is LNHDA and CDR2 is SQIVND (reference sequence). As DNA, the CDR3 is TGTGCCAGTAGTATCGGGACAGGTCATGAAAAACTGTTTTTT. It specifies CASSIGTGHEKLFF. The whole variable domain, remainder taken from reference TRBV19 and TRBJ1-4, is DGGITQSPKYLFRKEGQNVTLSCEQNLNHDAMYWYRQDPGQGLRLIYYSQIVNDFQKGDIAEGYSVSREKKESFPLTVTSAQKNPTAFYLCASSIGTGHEKLFFGSGTQLSVL.

The chain links TRBV7-9 to TRBJ2-1; the match to TRBD2 covers 10 bases. This CDR3 spans 15 amino acids. Trimming removed 5 bases from V and 7 bases from J; junction bases left unmatched: 8. Germline CDR1 and CDR2: SEHNR and FQNEAQ (reference sequence). CDR3 sequence (DNA): TGTGCCAGCAGCATTGCCCTAGCGGGAGTTAATGAGCAGTTCTTC. Encoded protein: CASSIALAGVNEQFF.

The chain's CDR3 is CASSSPAGPNYGYTF. CDR3 DNA: TGTGCCAGCAGTTCCCCCGCGGGCCCTAACTATGGCTACACCTTC. This chain joins TRBV28 and TRBJ1-2, with D unresolved. Per the germline V gene, CDR1 is MDHEN and CDR2 is SYDVKM. The CDR3 spans 15 residues. The germline V and J ends were trimmed by 4 bases and 0 bases, with 12 bases remaining between them.

V gene TRBV11-3 combines with J gene TRBJ1-4, with a possible D match to TRBD1 (6 bases). The CDR3 consists of 14 residues. V lost 5 bases, J lost 8 bases, and 15 bases lay in between. The germline V gene has CDR1 SGHNT and CDR2 YENEEA. The DNA of the CDR3 is TGTGCCAGCAGCCGTCCGGGACACCGAGAAAAACTGTTTTTT. Translating gives CASSRPGHREKLFF. The full variable domain, with the rest looked up from reference TRBV11-3 and TRBJ1-4, is EAGVVQSPRYKIIEKKQPVAFWCNPISGHNTLYWYLQNLGQGPELLIRYENEEAVDDSQLPKDRFSAERLKGVDSTLKIQPAELGDSAVYLCASSRPGHREKLFFGSGTQLSVL.

This chain connects TRBV5-1 to TRBJ2-1; 10 positions match TRBD2. CDR1 and CDR2 from the germline V gene are SGHRS and YFSETQ. The CDR3 loop spans 15 amino acids. V trimming: 4 bases; J trimming: 6 bases; junction bases outside the gene matches: 7. The CDR3 sequence: CASSVASGSGNEQFF. The CDR3 DNA reads as TGCGCCAGCAGCGTCGCTAGCGGGAGCGGCAATGAGCAGTTCTTC.

The chain has TRBV28 and TRBJ2-2, with a weak D call TRBD1 (5 bases). Germline CDR1 reads MDHEN; CDR2 reads SYDVKM. Trimming cost V 3 bases and J 0 bases, with 17 bases left between them. The CDR3 is 18 residues long. Here the CDR3 reads CASSLIGQLFSNTGELFF. CDR3 nucleotides: TGTGCCAGCAGTTTGATTGGACAACTCTTCTCGAACACCGGGGAGCTGTTTTTT.

This sequence joins TRBV18 and TRBJ1-3, with a possible D match to TRBD1 (5 bases). Trimming removed 3 bases from V and 0 bases from J, with 6 bases in between. CDR1 is KGHSH, CDR2 LQKENI, per germline. This CDR3 is built from 14 residues. CDR3 residues: CASSPQGSGNTIYF. CDR3 nucleotide sequence: TGTGCCAGCTCACCCCAGGGCTCTGGAAACACCATATATTTT.

V is TRBV30 and J is TRBJ2-4; tentative D call: TRBD2 (7 bases). Germline lookup yields CDR1 GTSNPN and CDR2 SVGIG (reference sequence). This CDR3 has 16 residues. V dropped 1 base and J dropped 0 bases, with 13 bases sitting between them. The CDR3 region is CAWSAGGGGAKNIQYF. The CDR3 DNA is TGTGCCTGGAGTGCGGGGGGCGGTGGAGCCAAAAACATTCAGTACTTC.

The rearrangement uses TRBV9 and TRBJ1-2; 10 positions match TRBD1. The CDR3 is 13 residues long. The germline gives CDR1 SGDLS, CDR2 YYNGEE. V was clipped by 5 bases and J by 8 bases; unmatched bases: 6. The CDR3 reads CASSPGQGLGYTF. The CDR3 DNA follows: TGTGCCAGCAGTCCGGGACAGGGGTTGGGCTACACCTTC.

The chain is built from TRBV5-1 and TRBJ2-7; maybe TRBD2 (5 bases). Trimming cost V 0 bases and J 9 bases, with 10 bases left between them. The CDR3 loop spans 12 amino acids. Germline values: CDR1 SGHRS, CDR2 YFSETQ. The CDR3 sequence: CASSLGAERQYF. In DNA, the CDR3 is TGCGCCAGCAGCTTGGGAGCGGAGAGGCAGTACTTC.